These 17 T cell receptor beta chains came from one sample sequenced in a study of blood T cell repertoires in COVID-19. The protocol was immunoSEQ multiplex PCR, while the TCRdb copy is restricted to in-frame clones and leaves out a portion. The sample yields 230,000 or so clones, 70% to 90% seen once. The sequenced sample consisted of PBMCs or T cells enriched from blood (not recorded which). The receptors shown here come from a woman aged 40-49 years with acute COVID-19.

The chain employs TRBV19 and TRBJ2-7, with 7 positions matching TRBD1. Trimming removed 7 bases from V and 2 bases from J; junction bases left unmatched: 5. The germline CDR1 and CDR2 sequences are LNHDA and SQIVND (reference sequence). The CDR3 is 13 residues long. The CDR3 region has the DNA TGTGCCAGTACCGGGACAGAGACCTACGAGCAGTACTTC. Translated: CASTGTETYEQYF.

This clone is a singleton in its sample. This sequence joins TRBV5-1 and TRBJ1-6; TRBD1 agrees at 10 bases. V was pared by 1 base and J by 8 bases, with 3 bases of the junction left unmatched. Looked up from germline, CDR1 is SGHRS and CDR2 is YFSETQ. The CDR3 spans 15 residues. CDR3 loop: CASSLTGTGDSPLHF. CDR3 coding DNA: TGCGCCAGCAGCTTGACCGGGACAGGGGATTCACCCCTCCACTTT.

The rearrangement links TRBV7-2 to TRBJ1-2; TRBD1 matches at 10 bases. The length of the CDR3 is 17 residues. The germline V gene encodes CDR1 SGHTA and CDR2 FQGNSA. J lost 5 bases, V lost 0 bases, and 9 bases had no gene match. The CDR3 DNA sequence: TGTGCCAGCAGCTTAGCCCGGCGGGACAGGGGATGGTATGGCTACACCTTC. This encodes CASSLARRDRGWYGYTF.

This clone was seen once. CDR3 region: CASRRDRFYGYTF. Written as DNA, the CDR3 is TGTGCCAGTAGGAGGGACAGATTCTATGGCTACACCTTC. The gene calls are TRBV19 and TRBJ1-2, with TRBD1 identical over 7 bases. Germline V CDR1 and CDR2: LNHDA, SQIVND (reference sequence). The CDR3 is made up of 13 amino acids. Unmatched junction bases numbered 5, after V lost 6 bases and J lost 4 bases. The full variable domain, its missing parts supplied by reference TRBV19 and TRBJ1-2, is DGGITQSPKYLFRKEGQNVTLSCEQNLNHDAMYWYRQDPGQGLRLIYYSQIVNDFQKGDIAEGYSVSREKKESFPLTVTSAQKNPTAFYLCASRRDRFYGYTFGSGTRLTVV.

CDR3 nucleotides: TGCGCCAGCAGCCAACCGGGTAGATCCTACGAGCAGTACTTC. Encoded protein: CASSQPGRSYEQYF. The chain is built from TRBV5-1 and TRBJ2-7; unclear D gene. The CDR3 length is 14 residues. The ends were cut back, 4 bases at V and 1 base at J, with 12 bases in the middle. Germline CDR1 is SGHRS and CDR2 is YFSETQ.

The chain employs TRBV30 and TRBJ1-3, with 7 bases lining up with TRBD1. The CDR3 has 13 amino acids. Looked up from germline, CDR1 is GTSNPN and CDR2 is SVGIG (reference sequence). J was trimmed by 6 bases and V by 2 bases; bases with no gene match: 4. CDR3 in DNA: TGTGCCTGGAGTCGAACAGGGGAAAACACCATATATTTT. It specifies CAWSRTGENTIYF.

The V and J genes are TRBV15 and TRBJ1-2; D not certain. The CDR3 spans 12 residues. Trimming removed 5 bases from V and 4 bases from J, with 8 bases in between. Germline-derived CDR1 and CDR2 are LNHNV and YYDKDF (reference sequence). The CDR3 is CATSSERYGYTF. The CDR3 nucleotides read TGTGCCACCAGCTCAGAGCGCTATGGCTACACCTTC. Full variable domain (outside the CDR3, taken from reference TRBV15 and TRBJ1-2): DAMVIQNPRYQVTQFGKPVTLSCSQTLNHNVMYWYQQKSSQAPKLLFHYYDKDFNNEADTPDNFQSRRPNTSFCFLDIRSPGLGDTAMYLCATSSERYGYTFGSGTRLTVV.

The chain uses TRBV19 and TRBJ2-1, with 9 positions matching TRBD2. CDR3 size: 14 residues. The germline V gene encodes CDR1 LNHDA and CDR2 SQIVND (reference sequence). Unmatched junction bases numbered 7, after V lost 9 bases and J lost 4 bases. The CDR3 spells CASQSLAGYNEQFF. The DNA of the CDR3 is TGTGCCAGCCAGTCCCTAGCGGGATACAATGAGCAGTTCTTC.

The rearrangement uses TRBV6-2 or TRBV6-3 and TRBJ2-3; 11 bases are a match to TRBD2. Germline V gene lookup returns CDR1 MNHEY and CDR2 SVGEGT. This CDR3 contains 18 residues. Losses at the gene ends were 5 bases for V and 5 bases for J; bases not matched to a gene: 15. This chain's CDR3 is CASSLPRNSGGARDTQYF. The CDR3 region has the DNA TGTGCCAGCAGTCTACCCCGTAATAGCGGGGGGGCCCGAGATACGCAGTATTTT.

The J gene is TRBJ2-2, the V gene TRBV18; a possible D gene is TRBD1 (6 bases). The germline V and J ends were trimmed by 2 bases and 2 bases, with 9 bases remaining between them. Germline V gene lookup returns CDR1 KGHSH and CDR2 LQKENI. This CDR3 is 15 amino acids long. The CDR3 sequence: CASSPFRGNTGELFF. The CDR3 DNA sequence: TGTGCCAGCTCACCATTCAGGGGAAACACCGGGGAGCTGTTTTTT.

The chain joins TRBV5-8 to TRBJ1-2, with TRBD1 identical over 7 bases. The V and J ends lost 3 bases and 2 bases, in that order; junction bases with no gene match: 10. The CDR3 is 16 residues long. In germline, CDR1 is SGHTS, CDR2 YDEGEE. The CDR3 spells CASSSDRPWRNYGYTF. For the CDR3, the DNA is TGTGCCAGCAGCTCGGACAGGCCCTGGCGAAACTATGGCTACACCTTC.

CDR3 sequence reads: CAISESMRGAQETQYF. CDR3 in DNA: TGTGCCATCAGTGAGTCGATGCGGGGGGCCCAAGAGACCCAGTACTTC. This chain uses TRBV10-3 with TRBJ2-5; 8 bases fit TRBD2. The germline V gene has CDR1 ENHRY and CDR2 SYGVKD. The CDR3 runs to 16 residues. Unmatched junction bases numbered 4, after V lost 0 bases and J lost 1 base.

The rearrangement joins TRBV11-2 to TRBJ1-6; the match to TRBD1 covers 9 bases. The germline V gene encodes CDR1 SGHAT and CDR2 FQNNGV. J was trimmed by 10 bases and V by 6 bases; bases with no gene match: 7. The CDR3 sequence is 14 residues long. CDR3 in DNA: TGTGCCAGCAGTCGCGGACAGGGGAGGTCACCCCTCCACTTT. Residues: CASSRGQGRSPLHF.

The chain joins TRBV24-1 to TRBJ2-7, with a weak D call TRBD2 (5 bases). CDR1 and CDR2 (germline): KGHDR, SFDVKD. V lost 1 base to trimming and J lost 0 bases, with 12 bases between them. The CDR3 contains 16 residues. CDR3 coding DNA: TGTGCCACCAGTGATTTCCCCAGGAGGAGCTCCTACGAGCAGTACTTC. Amino acid sequence: CATSDFPRRSSYEQYF.

The chain joins TRBV7-8 to TRBJ2-3; 7 bases are a match to TRBD2. V shed 0 bases and J 0 bases; nucleotides not matched to a gene: 0. The CDR3 loop spans 15 amino acids. Germline CDR1 and CDR2: SGHVS and FQNEAQ. CDR3 in amino acids: CASSLAGGSTDTQYF. CDR3 in DNA: TGTGCCAGCAGCTTAGCGGGGGGGAGCACAGATACGCAGTATTTT. Full variable domain (missing parts from reference TRBV7-8 and TRBJ2-3): GAGVSQSPRYKVAKRGQDVALRCDPISGHVSLFWYQQALGQGPEFLTYFQNEAQLDKSGLPSDRFFAERPEGSVSTLKIQRTQQEDSAVYLCASSLAGGSTDTQYFGPGTRLTVL.

This clone was seen more than once but under ten times. The chain links TRBV9 to TRBJ2-1; 9 positions match TRBD2. With V trimmed by 0 bases and J by 1 base, 5 bases remained unmatched. Germline loops: CDR1 SGDLS, CDR2 YYNGEE. The CDR3 sequence is 17 residues long. The CDR3 DNA reads as TGTGCCAGCAGCGTAGAGGCAGCGGGGGGATCCTACAATGAGCAGTTCTTC. Translating gives CASSVEAAGGSYNEQFF. Drawing the rest from reference TRBV9 and TRBJ2-1, the complete variable domain is DSGVTQTPKHLITATGQRVTLRCSPRSGDLSVYWYQQSLDQGLQFLIQYYNGEERAKGNILERFSAQQFPDLHSELNLSSLELGDSALYFCASSVEAAGGSYNEQFFGPGTRLTVL.

The rearrangement links TRBV7-2 to TRBJ2-7, with a tentative D call TRBD2 (6 bases). The CDR3 extends over 13 amino acids. Trimming left V 0 bases short and J 6 bases short, with 9 bases between. CDR1 is SGHTA and CDR2 is FQGNSA in the germline V gene. The CDR3 is CASSLARDSEQYV. For the CDR3, the DNA is TGTGCCAGCAGCTTAGCGCGGGACTCCGAGCAGTACGTC.